These 2 T cell receptor beta chains originate from one sample sequenced in a study of T cell repertoires in cytomegalovirus infection. TCRdb fed the reads into MiXCR, producing one record per CDR3 protein. The table records 630,000 or so distinct CDR3 sequences, roughly a quarter of them present only once. The source material was CD8+ T cells from PBMCs. These TCRs come from a human donor in good health (CMV status not recorded). Some clones in this sample may be carry-over from other donors' samples.

V gene TRBV6-5 combines with J gene TRBJ2-1; 9 bases agree with TRBD2. V was pared by 5 bases and J by 5 bases, with 16 bases of the junction left unmatched. The CDR3 runs 18 residues. Germline assignment: CDR1 MNHEY and CDR2 SVGAGI. The CDR3 DNA sequence: TGTGCCAGCAGTGCCGTGGCGGGTATTCTAGCGGGAAACAATGAGCAGTTCTTC. Translation: CASSAVAGILAGNNEQFF.

This clonotype was detected ten times or more. The V gene is TRBV12-3 or TRBV12-4, the J gene TRBJ1-5; D unresolved. The CDR3 runs 11 residues. Between the trimmed V and J ends, which lost 8 bases and 2 bases, there was a span of 4 bases. CDR3 residues: CASDGNQPQHF. The CDR3 DNA sequence: TGTGCCAGCGACGGCAATCAGCCCCAGCATTTT.